This is a list of T cell receptor beta chains from one sample in a study of early T cells in non-severe SARS-CoV-2 infection. MiXCR, run by TCRdb on the 5' RACE reads, gives a single entry per CDR3 protein. The data show about 36,000 distinct CDR3 sequences, less than 8% seen once. The sequencing used whole blood, collected at baseline. These receptors originate from an adult who was a healthcare worker with PCR-confirmed SARS-CoV-2 infection or an uninfected control (not recorded which). CDR3s include the opening cysteine and the closing phenylalanine or tryptophan. D genes are given only for firm matches. The size entry is marked missing in some rows and otherwise reads once, few, many or a size class.

j_call d_call clone_size v_call cdr3_aa cdr3_nt
TRBJ1-1 TRBD1 many TRBV27 CASSLRNRGDTEAFF TGTGCCAGCAGTTTAAGGAACAGGGGCGACACTGAAGCTTTCTTT
TRBJ2-5 TRBD1 few TRBV7-2 CASSDRGRGETQYF TGTGCCAGCAGCGACAGGGGGAGAGGGGAGACCCAGTACTTC
TRBJ2-3 NA many TRBV29-1 CNAAVGGWPDTQYF TGCAACGCGGCCGTAGGGGGTTGGCCAGATACGCAGTATTTT
TRBJ2-1 TRBD2 few TRBV18 CASSPPASGYYNEQFF TGTGCCAGCTCACCTCCGGCTAGCGGGTATTACAATGAGCAGTTCTTC
TRBJ2-1 TRBD2 NA TRBV5-4 CASTPSGSPMNEQFF TGTGCCAGCACCCCTAGCGGGTCCCCCATGAATGAGCAGTTCTTC
TRBJ2-3 NA many TRBV11-3 CASSLGSTTDTQYF TGTGCCAGCAGCTTAGGGAGTACTACAGATACGCAGTATTTT
TRBJ2-1 NA NA TRBV7-2 CASSSGKRPGYNEQFF TGTGCCAGCAGCTCAGGGAAGCGGCCAGGCTACAATGAGCAGTTCTTC
TRBJ2-1 NA many TRBV30 CAWSPLGRGEQFF TGTGCCTGGAGTCCACTGGGCCGGGGCGAGCAGTTCTTC
TRBJ2-7 NA NA TRBV4-2 CASSQDPASREQYF TGTGCCAGCAGCCAAGACCCGGCCTCGAGGGAGCAGTACTTC
TRBJ2-7 NA NA TRBV10-3 CAISNRESYEQYF TGTGCCATCAGCAACCGGGAGAGCTACGAGCAGTACTTC
TRBJ2-5 TRBD2 NA TRBV7-2 CASTMIQAGGETQYF TGTGCCAGCACGATGATTCAAGCGGGAGGGGAGACCCAGTACTTC
TRBJ1-4 NA NA TRBV18 CASSPGLMKNCFF NA
TRBJ2-7 NA NA TRBV11-3 CASSSGRGLDYEQYF TGTGCCAGCAGCTCGGGGCGGGGGCTGGACTACGAGCAGTACTTC
TRBJ1-4 NA few TRBV28 CASTGTKKSKLFF TGTGCCAGTACCGGGACAAAGAAGTCGAAACTGTTTTTT
TRBJ1-2 NA few TRBV4-3 CASSQFMGDGYTF TGCGCCAGCAGCCAATTTATGGGGGATGGCTACACCTTC
TRBJ2-3 TRBD1 NA TRBV12-3/TRBV12-4 CASSIRTGTDTQYF TGTGCCAGCAGTATACGGACAGGGACAGATACGCAGTATTTT
TRBJ2-2 TRBD2 NA TRBV6-5 CASTPGLAVNTGELFF TGTGCCAGCACCCCCGGACTAGCGGTGAACACCGGGGAGCTGTTTTTT
TRBJ2-7 NA many TRBV6-5 CASVGPYYEQYF TGTGCCAGCGTGGGGCCTTACTACGAGCAGTACTTC
TRBJ2-7 NA NA TRBV5-1 CASSLGDGAYEQYF TGCGCCAGCAGCTTGGGGGACGGAGCCTACGAGCAGTACTTC
TRBJ1-1 NA NA TRBV5-1 CASSLLQNQNTEAFF TGCGCCAGCAGCTTGTTACAGAACCAAAACACTGAAGCTTTCTTT
TRBJ1-5 NA NA TRBV6-1 CASSEEAGSYQPQHF TGTGCCAGCAGTGAAGAGGCAGGGAGCTATCAGCCCCAGCATTTT
TRBJ2-5 TRBD1 NA TRBV24-1 CATSAGGLQTQYF TGTGCCACCAGTGCAGGGGGCCTACAGACCCAGTACTTC
TRBJ1-2 NA many TRBV12-3/TRBV12-4 CASSTVLGAGYTF TGTGCCAGCAGTACCGTGTTGGGGGCTGGCTACACCTTC
TRBJ2-3 NA many TRBV28 CATSRDTDTQYF TGTGCCACTTCCAGGGATACAGATACGCAGTATTTT
TRBJ2-4 NA many TRBV7-2 CASSQVRFIQYF TGTGCCAGCAGCCAAGTACGGTTCATTCAGTACTTC
TRBJ1-1 NA NA TRBV28 CASRLPGERTEAFF TGTGCCAGCAGACTCCCAGGGGAAAGGACCGAAGCTTTCTTT
TRBJ2-3 NA few TRBV20-1 CSAESGSSTDTQYF TGCAGTGCCGAGAGCGGGTCTAGCACAGATACGCAGTATTTT
TRBJ2-7 NA many TRBV28 CASSLLGRDVEQYF TGTGCCAGCAGTTTACTGGGGCGGGACGTCGAGCAGTACTTC
TRBJ1-6 NA many TRBV6-6 CASSYGGVGNSPLHF TGTGCCAGCAGTTACGGAGGGGTCGGAAATTCACCCCTCCACTTT
TRBJ2-7 NA many TRBV11-3 CASSLNHLNEQYF TGTGCCAGCAGCTTAAACCACCTGAACGAGCAGTACTTC
TRBJ1-1 NA many TRBV6-5 CASSNQQGNTEAFF TGTGCCAGCAGTAACCAACAGGGGAACACTGAAGCTTTCTTT
TRBJ1-1 NA many TRBV3-1 CASSQSRDVGAFF TGTGCCAGCAGCCAGTCCCGGGACGTAGGAGCTTTCTTT
TRBJ2-5 TRBD2 many TRBV20-1 CSAQGTSGRASQETQYF TGCAGTGCCCAGGGGACTAGCGGGAGGGCAAGTCAAGAGACCCAGTACTTC
TRBJ2-1 TRBD2 many TRBV24-1 CATSDPSSGSFFYNEQFF TGTGCCACCAGTGACCCTTCTAGCGGGAGCTTCTTTTACAATGAGCAGTTCTTC
TRBJ2-5 TRBD2 NA TRBV5-1 CASSWGSGSGETQYF TGCGCCAGCAGCTGGGGTAGCGGGAGTGGCGAGACCCAGTACTTC
TRBJ1-1 NA few TRBV28 CASSRRAYEAFF TGTGCCAGCAGTCGACGGGCCTATGAAGCTTTCTTT
TRBJ2-3 TRBD2 NA TRBV11-3 CASSLGGLAGERNTDTQYF TGTGCCAGCAGCTTAGGGGGACTAGCGGGAGAACGGAACACAGATACGCAGTATTTT
TRBJ2-3 NA many TRBV6-6 CASSFNGRDTQYF TGTGCCAGCAGTTTCAACGGGAGAGATACGCAGTATTTT
TRBJ2-2 NA many TRBV7-9 CASSSIRGGELFF TGTGCCAGCAGCTCTATCCGGGGCGGGGAGCTGTTTTTT
TRBJ2-7 NA many TRBV28 CASSPTGSEQYF TGTGCCAGCAGCCCAACAGGGAGCGAGCAGTACTTC
TRBJ2-5 NA few TRBV5-6 CASTSLTQGGLRGETQYF TGTGCCAGCACATCACTCACCCAGGGGGGGCTCCGGGGAGAGACCCAGTACTTC
TRBJ1-1 NA few TRBV2 CASALNTEAFF TGTGCCAGCGCCCTGAACACTGAAGCTTTCTTT
TRBJ1-1 NA NA TRBV6-1 CASSYRAYTEAFF TGTGCCAGCAGTTACAGGGCGTACACTGAAGCTTTCTTT
TRBJ2-3 NA many TRBV7-2 CASSLGGQRSTDTQYF TGTGCCAGCAGCTTAGGGGGGCAGCGAAGCACAGATACGCAGTATTTT
TRBJ1-2 NA few TRBV6-1 CASSEGLSYGYTF TGTGCCAGCAGTGAAGGCCTGAGCTATGGCTACACCTTC
TRBJ2-1 NA few TRBV5-4 CASSFGLASYNEQFF TGTGCCAGCAGCTTCGGGCTAGCGTCCTACAATGAGCAGTTCTTC
TRBJ1-2 NA NA TRBV28 CASILSQGFNYGYTF TGTGCCAGCATCTTATCCCAGGGGTTTAACTATGGCTACACCTTC
TRBJ1-2 NA NA TRBV27 CASTDGRSYGYTF TGTGCCAGCACTGACGGCCGTTCCTATGGCTACACCTTC
TRBJ1-1 NA few TRBV12-3/TRBV12-4 CASTIGENTEAFF TGTGCCAGCACCATCGGCGAGAACACTGAAGCTTTCTTT
TRBJ2-2 NA few TRBV7-8 CASSLGGHTGELFF TGTGCCAGCAGCTTAGGAGGGCACACCGGGGAGCTGTTTTTT
TRBJ2-1 NA many TRBV29-1 CSVGGGPGSSYNEQFF TGCAGCGTTGGGGGAGGACCCGGGAGCTCCTACAATGAGCAGTTCTTC
TRBJ1-6 NA many TRBV6-1 CASSHNTGPNSPLHF TGTGCCAGCAGTCACAACACAGGGCCCAATTCACCCCTCCACTTT
TRBJ2-2 NA few TRBV7-3 CASSLTLRGELFF TGTGCCAGCAGCTTAACGTTGAGGGGGGAGCTGTTTTTT
TRBJ2-1 NA many TRBV7-6 CASSLMQRANEQFF TGTGCCAGCAGCTTAATGCAGCGGGCTAATGAGCAGTTCTTC